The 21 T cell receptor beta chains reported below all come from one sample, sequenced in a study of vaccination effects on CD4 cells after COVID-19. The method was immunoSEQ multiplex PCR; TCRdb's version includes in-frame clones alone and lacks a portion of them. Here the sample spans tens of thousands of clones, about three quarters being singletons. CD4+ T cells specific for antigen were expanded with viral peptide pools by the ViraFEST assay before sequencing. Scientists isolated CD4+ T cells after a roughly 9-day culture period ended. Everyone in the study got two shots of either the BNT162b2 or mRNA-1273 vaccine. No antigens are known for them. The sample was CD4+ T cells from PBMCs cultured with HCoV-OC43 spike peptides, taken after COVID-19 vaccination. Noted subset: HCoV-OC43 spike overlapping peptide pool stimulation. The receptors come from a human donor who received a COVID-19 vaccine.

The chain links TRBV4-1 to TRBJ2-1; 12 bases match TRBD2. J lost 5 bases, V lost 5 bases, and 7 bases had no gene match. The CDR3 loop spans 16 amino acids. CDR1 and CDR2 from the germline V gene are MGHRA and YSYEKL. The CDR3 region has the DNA TGCGCCAGCAGCACCCGACTAGCGGGGGCCAACAATGAGCAGTTCTTC. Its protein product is CASSTRLAGANNEQFF.

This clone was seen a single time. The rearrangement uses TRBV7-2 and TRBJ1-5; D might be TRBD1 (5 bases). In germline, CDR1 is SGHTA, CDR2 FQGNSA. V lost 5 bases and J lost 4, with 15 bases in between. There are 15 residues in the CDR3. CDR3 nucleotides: TGTGCCAGCAGCCCAGTGGGGACGCTGAATCAGCCCCAGCATTTT. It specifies CASSPVGTLNQPQHF.

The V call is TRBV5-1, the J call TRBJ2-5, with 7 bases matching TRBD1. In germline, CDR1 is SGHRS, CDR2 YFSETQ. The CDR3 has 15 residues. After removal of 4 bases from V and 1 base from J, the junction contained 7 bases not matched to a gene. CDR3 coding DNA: TGCGCCAGCAGCCAACTACAGGGGTCCCAAGAGACCCAGTACTTC. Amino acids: CASSQLQGSQETQYF.

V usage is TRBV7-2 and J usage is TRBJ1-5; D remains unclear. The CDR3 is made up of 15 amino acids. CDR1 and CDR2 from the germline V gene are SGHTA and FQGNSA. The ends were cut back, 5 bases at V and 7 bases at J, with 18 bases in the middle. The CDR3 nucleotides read TGTGCCAGCAGCACAATTCGGGGTACCGGCCAGCCCCAGCATTTT. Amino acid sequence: CASSTIRGTGQPQHF.

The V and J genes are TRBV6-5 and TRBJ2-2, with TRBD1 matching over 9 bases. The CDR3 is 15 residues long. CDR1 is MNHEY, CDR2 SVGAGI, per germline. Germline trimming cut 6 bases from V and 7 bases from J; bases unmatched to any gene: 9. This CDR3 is CASRGYRGHSGELFF. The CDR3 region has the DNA TGTGCCAGCAGAGGGTACAGGGGGCATAGCGGGGAGCTGTTTTTT.

The CDR3 loop reads CASSYTASGGDYEQYV. The DNA of the CDR3 is TGTGCCAGCAGTTACACCGCTAGCGGGGGAGATTACGAGCAGTACGTC. The rearrangement uses TRBV2 and TRBJ2-7, with 10 bases identical to TRBD2. V shed 5 bases and J 4 bases; nucleotides not matched to a gene: 11. This CDR3 contains 16 residues. Per the germline V gene, CDR1 is SNHLY and CDR2 is FYNNEI.

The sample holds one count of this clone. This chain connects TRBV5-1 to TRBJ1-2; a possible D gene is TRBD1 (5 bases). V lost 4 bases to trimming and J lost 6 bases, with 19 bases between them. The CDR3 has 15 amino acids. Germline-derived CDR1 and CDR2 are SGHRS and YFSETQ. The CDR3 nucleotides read TGCGCCAGCAGCGTTGTTGTGAGAGGGGATGATGGCTACACCTTC. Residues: CASSVVVRGDDGYTF.

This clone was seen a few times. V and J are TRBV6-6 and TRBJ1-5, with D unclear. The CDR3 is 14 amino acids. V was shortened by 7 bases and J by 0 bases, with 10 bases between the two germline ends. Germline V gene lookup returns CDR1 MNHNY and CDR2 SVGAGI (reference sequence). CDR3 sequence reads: CASISRNSNQPQHF. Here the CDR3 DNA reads TGTGCCAGCATAAGCCGTAATAGCAATCAGCCCCAGCATTTT.

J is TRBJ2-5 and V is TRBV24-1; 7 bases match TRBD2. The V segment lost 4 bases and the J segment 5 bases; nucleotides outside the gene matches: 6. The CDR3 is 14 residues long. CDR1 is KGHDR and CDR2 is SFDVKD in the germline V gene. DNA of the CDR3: TGTGCCACCAGTGACCCGGGGGGTAAGGAGACCCAGTACTTC. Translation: CATSDPGGKETQYF.

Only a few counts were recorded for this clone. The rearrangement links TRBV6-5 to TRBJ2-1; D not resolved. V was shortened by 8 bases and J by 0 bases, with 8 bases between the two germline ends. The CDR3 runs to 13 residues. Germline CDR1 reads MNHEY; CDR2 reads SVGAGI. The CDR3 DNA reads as TGTGCCAGCGTGCCGGACTCCTACAATGAGCAGTTCTTC. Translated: CASVPDSYNEQFF.

For the CDR3, the DNA is TGTGCCAGCAGGGGGGTGCTGCTTTTGAACACTGAAGCTTTCTTT. It codes for CASRGVLLLNTEAFF. This chain joins TRBV28 and TRBJ1-1, with a weak D call TRBD1 (5 bases). This CDR3 has 15 amino acids. Deletions cut 6 bases from V and 0 bases from J, with 14 bases between. Germline CDR1 is MDHEN and CDR2 is SYDVKM.

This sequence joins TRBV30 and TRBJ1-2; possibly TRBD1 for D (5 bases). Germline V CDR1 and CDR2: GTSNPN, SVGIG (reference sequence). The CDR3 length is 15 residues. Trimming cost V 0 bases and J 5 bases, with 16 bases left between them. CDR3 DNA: TGTGCCTGGAGTGTACCTCGGCAGGGCGGGTATGGCTACACCTTC. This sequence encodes CAWSVPRQGGYGYTF.

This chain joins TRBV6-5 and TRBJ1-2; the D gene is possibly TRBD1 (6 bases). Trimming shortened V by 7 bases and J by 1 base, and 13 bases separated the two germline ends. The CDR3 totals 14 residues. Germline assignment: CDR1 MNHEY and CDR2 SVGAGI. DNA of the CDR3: TGTGCCAGCAAATTTGGGGGCAATAACTATGGCTACACCTTC. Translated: CASKFGGNNYGYTF.

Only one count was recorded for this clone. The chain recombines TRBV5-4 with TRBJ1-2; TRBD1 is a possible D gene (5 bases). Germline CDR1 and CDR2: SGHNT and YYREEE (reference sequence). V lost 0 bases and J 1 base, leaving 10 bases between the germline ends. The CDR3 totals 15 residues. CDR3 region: CASSLGGFSNYGYTF. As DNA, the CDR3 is TGTGCCAGCAGCTTGGGGGGGTTCAGTAACTATGGCTACACCTTC.

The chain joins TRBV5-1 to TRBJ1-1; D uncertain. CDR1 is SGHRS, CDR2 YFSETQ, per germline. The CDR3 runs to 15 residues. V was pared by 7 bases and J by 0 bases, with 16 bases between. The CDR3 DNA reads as TGCGCCAGCCAGTCGCTAAGCGACATGAACACTGAAGCTTTCTTT. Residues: CASQSLSDMNTEAFF.

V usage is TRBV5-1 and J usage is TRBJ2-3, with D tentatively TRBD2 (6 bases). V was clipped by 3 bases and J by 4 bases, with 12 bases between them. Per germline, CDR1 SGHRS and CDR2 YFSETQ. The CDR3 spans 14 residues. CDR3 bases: TGCGCCAGCAGCTCCGGGGGTTACTCAGATACGCAGTATTTT. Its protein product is CASSSGGYSDTQYF.

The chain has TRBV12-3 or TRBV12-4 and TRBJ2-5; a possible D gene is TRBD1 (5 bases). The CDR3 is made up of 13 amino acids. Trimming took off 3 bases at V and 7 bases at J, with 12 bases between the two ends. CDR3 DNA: TGTGCCAGCAGTTTGCAAGGGGTAGGGACCCAGTACTTC. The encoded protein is CASSLQGVGTQYF.

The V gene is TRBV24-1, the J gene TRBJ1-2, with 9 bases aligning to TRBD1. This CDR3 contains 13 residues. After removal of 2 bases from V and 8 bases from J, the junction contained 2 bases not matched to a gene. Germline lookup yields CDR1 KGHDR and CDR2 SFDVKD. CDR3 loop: CATSDYGTGGYTF. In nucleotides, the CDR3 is TGTGCCACCAGTGATTACGGGACAGGGGGCTACACCTTC.

DNA of the CDR3: TGTGCCAGCAGCTTTAACGGAATCACCGGGGAGCTGTTTTTT. This encodes CASSFNGITGELFF. The chain uses TRBV7-3 and TRBJ2-2; D uncertain. This CDR3 comprises 14 residues. Per the germline V gene, CDR1 is SGHTA and CDR2 is FQGTGA. Trimming took off 3 bases at V and 4 bases at J, with 9 bases between the two ends.

Here the CDR3 DNA reads TGTGCTAGTGGTGAGGGGGGCGGTGCGCAGTATTTT. Translating gives CASGEGGGAQYF. The V call is TRBV12-5, the J call TRBJ2-3; the D call may be TRBD1 or TRBD2 (6 bases each). Trimming stripped 5 bases from V and 10 bases from J, with 13 bases between. The CDR3 contains 12 residues. Germline loops: CDR1 LGHNT, CDR2 FRNRAP.

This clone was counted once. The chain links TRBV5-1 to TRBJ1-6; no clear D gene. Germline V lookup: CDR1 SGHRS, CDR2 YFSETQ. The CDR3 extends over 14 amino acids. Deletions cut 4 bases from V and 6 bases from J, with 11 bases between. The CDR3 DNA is TGCGCCAGCAGCCCGGACCGTTCTAATTCACCCCTCCACTTT. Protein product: CASSPDRSNSPLHF.